One sample yielded the 23 T cell receptor beta chains listed below, sequenced in a study of blood T cell repertoires in COVID-19. The data were produced by immunoSEQ multiplex PCR, yet TCRdb's version contains in-frame clones alone and is incomplete. The sample consists of 200,000 to 250,000 clones, approximately 80% of them appearing once. Sequencing input: peripheral blood. These receptors were taken from a woman of 80 years or more with acute or convalescent COVID-19.

V and J are TRBV4-3 and TRBJ1-2, with 10 bases lining up with TRBD1. Germline V gene sequence: CDR1 LGHNA, CDR2 YSLEER. With V trimmed by 0 bases and J by 0 bases, 13 bases remained unmatched. CDR3 length: 20 amino acids. The CDR3 protein is CASSQDLTTTGGPSNYGYTF. In DNA, the CDR3 is TGCGCCAGCAGCCAAGATCTTACCACGACAGGGGGCCCCTCTAACTATGGCTACACCTTC.

The CDR3 here is CATSDSTSGRAGETQYF. CDR3 sequence (DNA): TGTGCCACCAGTGACTCGACTAGCGGGAGGGCCGGAGAGACCCAGTACTTC. The rearrangement links TRBV24-1 to TRBJ2-5; 14 nucleotides align to TRBD2. V shed 4 bases and J 4 bases; nucleotides not matched to a gene: 7. The CDR3 runs to 17 residues. Per the germline V gene, CDR1 is KGHDR and CDR2 is SFDVKD.

This rearrangement joins TRBV7-3 to TRBJ2-3, with 9 bases fitting TRBD2. J was trimmed by 2 bases and V by 2 bases; bases with no gene match: 5. The CDR3 spans 16 residues. Germline CDR1 reads SGHTA; CDR2 reads FQGTGA. The CDR3 nucleotides read TGTGCCAGCAGCTTACTGAGCGGGAGGTACACAGATACGCAGTATTTT. Protein sequence: CASSLLSGRYTDTQYF.

This chain's CDR3 is CASSLTGGRDEQYF. CDR3 DNA: TGTGCCAGCAGCTTAACCGGGGGACGTGACGAGCAGTACTTC. This chain uses TRBV7-3 with TRBJ2-7, with D possibly being TRBD2 (6 bases). Trimming cost V 0 bases and J 5 bases, with 11 bases left between them. The length of the CDR3 is 14 residues. Germline CDR1 and CDR2: SGHTA and FQGTGA.

The V call is TRBV6-2 or TRBV6-3, the J call TRBJ2-7, with 14 bases fitting TRBD2. J lost 6 bases, V lost 0 bases, and 13 bases had no gene match. The CDR3 sequence is 19 residues long. The germline V gene encodes CDR1 MNHEY and CDR2 SVGEGT. CDR3 coding DNA: TGTGCCAGCAGTTACTCGAAGGGACTAGCGGGAGCGGGGGCTCTCGAGCAGTACTTC. Protein: CASSYSKGLAGAGALEQYF.

The gene calls are TRBV3-1 (or the pseudogene TRBV3-2) and TRBJ1-2, with D possibly being TRBD1 (6 bases). V lost 1 base and J lost 4, with 16 bases in between. This CDR3 spans 16 amino acids. The germline V gene has CDR1 LGHDT and CDR2 YNNKEL (reference sequence). The CDR3 spells CASSQGQVAGGYGYTF. In DNA, the CDR3 is TGTGCCAGCAGCCAAGGACAGGTGGCCGGAGGCTATGGCTACACCTTC.

This chain connects TRBV6-2 or TRBV6-3 to TRBJ2-3, with D uncertain. The CDR3 runs to 15 residues. Trimming shortened V by 0 bases and J by 0 bases, and 7 bases separated the two germline ends. CDR1 is MNHEY, CDR2 SVGEGT, per germline. In nucleotides, the CDR3 is TGTGCCAGCAGTTACTCGAGTCTGAGCACAGATACGCAGTATTTT. This gives the protein CASSYSSLSTDTQYF.

The J gene is TRBJ1-2, the V gene TRBV11-2; D gene uncertain. CDR1 and CDR2 from the germline V gene are SGHAT and FQNNGV. This CDR3 is built from 12 residues. Trimming cost V 3 bases and J 4 bases, with 6 bases left between them. As DNA, the CDR3 is TGTGCCAGCAGCTTGTCCCGCTATGGCTACACCTTC. It codes for CASSLSRYGYTF.

This chain links TRBV21-1 with TRBJ1-1; TRBD1 is the table's D call and was not checked against the DNA. TRBV21-1 is designated a pseudogene. This CDR3 comprises 15 residues. CDR3 in DNA: TGTGCCAGCAGCAACCGGGACAGGATGAACACTGAAGCTTTCTTT. Translation gives CASSNRDRMNTEAFF.

This clone appeared a few times. This chain joins TRBV7-6 and TRBJ1-1, with 9 positions matching TRBD1. Germline V gene lookup returns CDR1 SGHVS and CDR2 FNYEAQ. The V gene end was trimmed by 5 bases and the J gene end by 6 bases; junction bases not matched to a gene: 19. The CDR3 length is 18 residues. The CDR3 DNA sequence: TGTGCCAGCAGCACTAGAGTAGGGAGGACAGGGGATGGGGCTGAAGCTTTCTTT. Translating gives CASSTRVGRTGDGAEAFF.

J is TRBJ1-6 and V is TRBV19; a possible D gene is TRBD1 (6 bases). Germline values: CDR1 LNHDA, CDR2 SQIVND (reference sequence). The CDR3 has 14 residues. V shed 3 bases and J shed 7 bases, with 10 bases lying between them. CDR3 DNA: TGTGCCAGTAGTATTGACAGGACCAATTCACCCCTCCACTTT. It encodes CASSIDRTNSPLHF.

The genes are TRBV24-1 and TRBJ2-1; 8 positions match TRBD2. Per the germline V gene, CDR1 is KGHDR and CDR2 is SFDVKD. V shed 2 bases and J 2 bases; nucleotides not matched to a gene: 7. The CDR3 consists of 17 residues. DNA for the CDR3: TGTGCCACCAGTGATTCGGGCAGCGGGGGCCCCTACAATGAGCAGTTCTTC. Protein sequence: CATSDSGSGGPYNEQFF.

This clone was seen only once. The chain recombines TRBV6-5 with TRBJ1-5; D perhaps matches TRBD1 (6 bases). CDR3 length: 15 residues. Per the germline V gene, CDR1 is MNHEY and CDR2 is SVGAGI. V shed 2 bases and J shed 2 bases, with 10 bases lying between them. CDR3 residues: CASSYVGAGNQPQHF. The CDR3 DNA reads as TGTGCCAGCAGTTACGTGGGGGCCGGCAATCAGCCCCAGCATTTT.

The J gene is TRBJ2-3, the V gene TRBV9, with 7 positions matching TRBD2. The J segment lost 2 bases and the V segment lost 7 bases, leaving 7 bases of the junction unmatched. Germline V gene lookup returns CDR1 SGDLS and CDR2 YYNGEE. The CDR3 has 14 residues. The CDR3 bases are TGTGCCAGCGTTGCGGGAGAGATCACAGATACGCAGTATTTT. Protein: CASVAGEITDTQYF.

The chain carries TRBV6-6 and TRBJ2-7; 7 bases align to TRBD2. The trim removed 6 bases at V and 2 bases at J, leaving 10 bases unmatched. CDR3 length equals 15 residues. Germline values: CDR1 MNHNY, CDR2 SVGAGI (reference sequence). The DNA for the CDR3 is TGTGCCAGCAGCACCGGGACTACCCCACCCTACGAGCAGTACTTC. It codes for CASSTGTTPPYEQYF.

This chain links TRBV19 with TRBJ2-7; TRBD2 is a possible D gene (6 bases). V lost 4 bases and J lost 1, with 14 bases in between. The germline V gene encodes CDR1 LNHDA and CDR2 SQIVND (reference sequence). This CDR3 has 15 amino acids. The CDR3 DNA follows: TGTGCCAGTAGTACCACTTCGGGAGTTTCCTACGAGCAGTACTTC. Protein product: CASSTTSGVSYEQYF.

V is TRBV7-2 and J is TRBJ1-2; 10 nucleotides agree with TRBD1. Germline CDR1 and CDR2: SGHTA and FQGNSA. The CDR3 is 15 amino acids. V lost 4 bases and J lost 7; bases outside the gene matches: 9. The CDR3 reads CASSSDRGLRGGYTF. The CDR3 region has the DNA TGTGCCAGCAGCTCCGACAGGGGGCTCAGAGGTGGCTACACCTTC.

This chain links TRBV6-6 with TRBJ2-3; the match to TRBD2 covers 10 bases. CDR1 is MNHNY, CDR2 SVGAGI, per germline (reference sequence). The CDR3 has 18 residues. With 5 bases clipped from V and 4 bases from J, the junction kept 15 bases outside the gene matches. CDR3 DNA sequence: TGTGCCAGCAGTCAACAGATAGGTAGCGGGGGGCGAGCAGATACGCAGTATTTT. It yields the protein CASSQQIGSGGRADTQYF.

The chain recombines TRBV29-1 with TRBJ1-2; a possible D gene is TRBD1 (6 bases). CDR3 length equals 11 residues. Germline V gene lookup returns CDR1 SQVTM and CDR2 ANQGSEA. Trimming took off 3 bases at V and 6 bases at J, with 8 bases between the two ends. CDR3 nucleotide sequence: TGCAGCGTTGATAGGGGGAATGGCTACACCTTC. The encoded protein is CSVDRGNGYTF.

This clone was picked up a small number of times. The CDR3 is CASSLAITAGNTGELFF. The CDR3 DNA reads as TGTGCCAGCAGCTTAGCGATAACGGCGGGGAACACCGGGGAGCTGTTTTTT. J is TRBJ2-2 and V is TRBV7-2, with D tentatively TRBD2 (5 bases). Trimming removed 0 bases from V and 1 base from J, with 12 bases in between. CDR1 and CDR2 (germline): SGHTA, FQGNSA. The CDR3 loop spans 17 amino acids. The whole variable domain, filled in from reference TRBV7-2 and TRBJ2-2, reads GAGVSQSPSNKVTEKGKDVELRCDPISGHTALYWYRQSLGQGLEFLIYFQGNSAPDKSGLPSDRFSAERTGGSVSTLTIQRTQQEDSAVYLCASSLAITAGNTGELFFGEGSRLTVL.

The chain has TRBV29-1 and TRBJ2-5; 8 positions agree with TRBD2. Germline V lookup: CDR1 SQVTM, CDR2 ANQGSEA. The CDR3 has 14 amino acids. The V and J ends lost 4 bases and 4 bases, in that order; junction bases with no gene match: 8. The CDR3: CSVVGSGASETQYF. DNA of the CDR3: TGCAGCGTTGTTGGTAGCGGGGCCTCAGAGACCCAGTACTTC.

This clone was counted once. This chain connects TRBV24-1 to TRBJ2-3, with D maybe TRBD2 (5 bases). Looked up from germline, CDR1 is KGHDR and CDR2 is SFDVKD. Trimming took off 4 bases at V and 0 bases at J, with 10 bases between the two ends. The CDR3 consists of 15 residues. The CDR3, as DNA: TGTGCCACCAGTGAGTGGAGCGGAAGCACAGATACGCAGTATTTT. Its protein product is CATSEWSGSTDTQYF.

This clone was seen only once. CDR3 protein: CASSRTSGVDEQYF. In DNA form, the CDR3 reads TGTGCCAGCAGTCGAACTAGCGGGGTGGACGAGCAGTACTTC. J is TRBJ2-7 and V is TRBV28; TRBD2 matches 10 bases. The CDR3 sequence is 14 residues long. The germline V gene has CDR1 MDHEN and CDR2 SYDVKM. The J segment lost 5 bases and the V segment lost 5 bases, leaving 6 bases of the junction unmatched. Together with reference TRBV28 and TRBJ2-7, the CDR3 gives the full variable domain: DVKVTQSSRYLVKRTGEKVFLECVQDMDHENMFWYRQDPGLGLRLIYFSYDVKMKEKGDIPEGYSVSREKKERFSLILESASTNQTSMYLCASSRTSGVDEQYFGPGTRLTVT.